The present entry profiles one TCR beta chain with its context. Its recognized antigen is unknown. The input lacks base qualities; no much larger clone sits a single base away. According to the study, the label for this sample's time point signals: baseline before first vaccination. Vaccinee samples were obtained from the UK trials COV001 and COV002, which included a single-blind randomized controlled phase 2/3 trial of AZD1222 (ChAdOx1 nCoV-19) in healthy adults. For TCRbeta chain sequencing, PBMC samples from trial participants were taken at day 0 and at day 28 after the second dose. The CDR3 regions of human TCRbeta chains were analyzed by immunosequencing. The study's own analysis went as follows. TCRs in the repertoires were matched against a reference library of SARS-CoV-2-specific TCRs that had been generated with the MIRA antigen-specificity platform. Breadth was defined as the fraction of unique TCRs that were SARS-CoV-2-associated, and depth was defined as the fraction of total T cells that were SARS-CoV-2-associated. Using the MIRA data, every spike-specific TCR was mapped to the spike region that the TCR reacted to and assigned to either a CD4 or a CD8 class. Log10-transformed breadth and depth values were compared by one-way ANOVA with Sidak's multiple comparisons tests. What TCRdb holds here is the immuneACCESS table cut down to in-frame rearrangements. Part of the clones is not present; checked against another copy, under half of the missing clones reflect an unresolved V gene, and the others are unexplained. V and J calls and clone size come straight from that table; D and trimming were deduced from the DNA. This sample is represented by over 120,000 clones; 80% to 95% of them were singletons. The ten largest clones capture about 3.7% of the sample.

The CDR3, from cysteine to phenylalanine, totals 13 residues. The entry retains the CDR3 DNA only, 39 bases that are in frame from base 1. From V the trimming removes 3 bases and from J it removes 6 bases, while the gene matches leave 4 bases of the junction unaccounted for. From the germline V gene (reference sequence), CDR1 is SGHNT and CDR2 is YYREEE. These data originate in a study of T cell responses to AZD1222 COVID-19 vaccine (dated by TCRdb to about 2021). Regarding the complete study: AZD1222 recipients whose second dose came at about 4 weeks and those whose second dose came at about 12 weeks were combined into one group, since spike-specific TCR depth and breadth did not differ between the two schedules. TCR sequencing was performed for over 230 trial participants, of whom about 210 were given two doses of AZD1222 and around 25 were given two doses of MenACWY control vaccine. Enrollment into the trials was organized by age into subgroups of 18-55, 56-69 and 70-plus years, and those subgroups contained approximately 150, 30 and 60 TCR-sequenced participants, respectively. The full study reports these points: Most participants were white British and females outnumbered males, and the authors suggested that clonal diversity may have been underestimated. Because no day 14 peak-response samples were available, repertoires were characterized only after the peak T cell response. Epitopes outside the regions mutated in the B.1.351 and B.1.1.7 variants were reportedly recognized by nearly half of the unique spike-specific TCRs. Spike-specific TCR breadth and depth rose significantly after two AZD1222 doses compared with day 0 and with MenACWY recipients. Conclusions about previously exposed vaccinees are limited, since just six AZD1222 recipients were seropositive for SARS-CoV-2 at baseline. The 56-69-year group was small, and its depth increase did not reach significance, likely because of low power. The vaccine-associated CD4 TCRs covered the entire spike protein, and the dominant responses fell in regions 160-218 and 743-854.

The sequence came from an adult in good health. The source material was peripheral blood, sampled on day 0 of AZD1222 vaccination. The sequence is built from TRBV5-4 and TRBJ2-7, and 9 bases in between align with TRBD1. CDR3 protein: CASSWGQGIEQYF. The nucleotide sequence is given as TGTGCCAGCAGCTGGGGACAGGGTATCGAGCAGTACTTC.